One and the same sample provided the 7 T cell receptor beta chains below, sequenced in a study of T cell repertoires in cytomegalovirus infection. The antigens these receptors bind are not known. TCRdb redid the calling of the reads with MiXCR, one entry per CDR3 protein. This repertoire shows around 770,000 distinct CDR3 sequences, around 29% found once; its top ten account for less than 15%. This material consisted of cultured CD8+ T cells from PBMCs, taken from culture after CMV antigen stimulation. Receptor source: a human donor in good health (CMV status not recorded). Some clones in this sample may be carry-over from other donors' samples.

This clonotype was observed a handful of times. The rearrangement joins TRBV7-9 to TRBJ1-3, with a weak D call TRBD1 (6 bases). Germline CDR1 and CDR2: SEHNR and FQNEAQ (reference sequence). The ends were cut back, 0 bases at V and 4 bases at J, with 13 bases in the middle. This CDR3 is built from 16 residues. The CDR3 loop reads CASSLAGGNFGNTIYF. For the CDR3, the DNA is TGTGCCAGCAGCTTAGCGGGGGGCAATTTCGGAAACACCATATATTTT.

The CDR3 spells CASNHDRDRGLSYEQYV. In nucleotides, the CDR3 is TGTGCCAGCAACCACGACCGGGACAGGGGATTATCCTACGAGCAGTACGTC. This chain joins TRBV6-6 and TRBJ2-7; 10 bases are shared with TRBD1. V lost 7 bases, J lost 1 base, and 13 bases stayed unmatched. Per germline, CDR1 MNHNY and CDR2 SVGAGI (reference sequence). This CDR3 has 17 residues.

This chain links TRBV28 with TRBJ1-2; no definite D call. The CDR3 contains 16 residues. Trimming left V 4 bases short and J 6 bases short, with 21 bases between. Germline values: CDR1 MDHEN, CDR2 SYDVKM. The CDR3 DNA reads TGTGCCAGCAGTTCAAACCGACGGACGGTTATCGATGGCTACACCTTC. Residues: CASSSNRRTVIDGYTF.

This clonotype was found a few times. V gene TRBV2 combines with J gene TRBJ2-3; the match to TRBD2 covers 11 bases. CDR1 SNHLY and CDR2 FYNNEI come from the germline V gene. Trimming at V came to 8 bases and at J to 5 bases, leaving 6 bases not matched to a gene. The CDR3 has 14 amino acids. CDR3 in DNA: TGTGCCAGCTTAGCGGGGGGGCAGAAAGATACGCAGTATTTT. Its protein is CASLAGGQKDTQYF.

The CDR3 sequence is CATSRDRGPNQPQHF. The CDR3 DNA follows: TGTGCCACCAGCAGGGACAGGGGGCCTAATCAGCCCCAGCATTTT. The V call is TRBV15, the J call TRBJ1-5; 11 bases line up with TRBD1. The CDR3 runs 15 residues. Germline V gene lookup returns CDR1 LNHNV and CDR2 YYDKDF (reference sequence). V lost 3 bases and J lost 4; bases outside the gene matches: 2.

This clonotype turned up a few times. The chain couples TRBV11-2 to TRBJ2-5; TRBD2 matches at 7 bases. The CDR3 has 14 residues. Germline V gene sequence: CDR1 SGHAT, CDR2 FQNNGV. V was clipped by 6 bases and J by 9 bases; unmatched bases: 13. CDR3 nucleotides: TGTGCCAGCAGGGGGGGGGACTCGGGATTGGCCCAGTACTTC. Its protein is CASRGGDSGLAQYF.

This chain connects TRBV2 to TRBJ1-5; D perhaps matches TRBD1 (5 bases). CDR1 SNHLY and CDR2 FYNNEI come from the germline V gene. The CDR3 runs to 15 residues. V lost 3 bases, J lost 0 bases, and 9 bases lay in between. In DNA form, the CDR3 reads TGTGCCAGCAGTGATACGACAGTTAGCAATCAGCCCCAGCATTTT. Encoded protein: CASSDTTVSNQPQHF.